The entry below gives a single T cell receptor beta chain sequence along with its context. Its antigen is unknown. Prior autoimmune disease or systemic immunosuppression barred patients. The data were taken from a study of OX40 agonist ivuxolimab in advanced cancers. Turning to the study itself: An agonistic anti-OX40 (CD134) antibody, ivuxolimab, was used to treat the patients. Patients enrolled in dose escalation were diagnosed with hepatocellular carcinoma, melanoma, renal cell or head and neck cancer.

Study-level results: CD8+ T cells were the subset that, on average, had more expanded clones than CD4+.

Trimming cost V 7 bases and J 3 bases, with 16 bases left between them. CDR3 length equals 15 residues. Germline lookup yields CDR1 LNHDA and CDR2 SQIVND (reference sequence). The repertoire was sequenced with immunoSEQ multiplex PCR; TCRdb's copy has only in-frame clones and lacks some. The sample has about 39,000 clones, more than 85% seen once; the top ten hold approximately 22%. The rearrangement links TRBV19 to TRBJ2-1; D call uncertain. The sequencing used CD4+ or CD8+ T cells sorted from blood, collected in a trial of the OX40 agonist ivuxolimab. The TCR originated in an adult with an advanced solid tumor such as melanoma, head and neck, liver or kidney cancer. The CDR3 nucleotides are TGTGCCAGTACGCCGCTGGGCAGCCACTACAATGAGCAGTTCTTC. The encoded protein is CASTPLGSHYNEQFF. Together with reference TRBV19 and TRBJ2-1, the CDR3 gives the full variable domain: DGGITQSPKYLFRKEGQNVTLSCEQNLNHDAMYWYRQDPGQGLRLIYYSQIVNDFQKGDIAEGYSVSREKKESFPLTVTSAQKNPTAFYLCASTPLGSHYNEQFFGPGTRLTVL.